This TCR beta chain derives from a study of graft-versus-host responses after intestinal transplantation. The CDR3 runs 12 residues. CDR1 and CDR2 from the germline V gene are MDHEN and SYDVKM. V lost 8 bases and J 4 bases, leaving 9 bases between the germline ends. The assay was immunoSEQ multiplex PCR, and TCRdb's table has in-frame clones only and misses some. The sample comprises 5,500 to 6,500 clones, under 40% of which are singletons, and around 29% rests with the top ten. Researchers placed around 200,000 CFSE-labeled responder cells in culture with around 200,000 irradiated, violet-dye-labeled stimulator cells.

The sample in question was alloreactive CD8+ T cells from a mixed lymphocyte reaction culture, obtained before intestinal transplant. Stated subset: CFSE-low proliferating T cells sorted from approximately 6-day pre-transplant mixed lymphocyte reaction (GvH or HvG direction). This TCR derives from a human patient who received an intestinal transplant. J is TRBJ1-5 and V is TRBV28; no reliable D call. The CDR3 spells CASAVNNQPQHF. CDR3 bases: TGTGCCAGCGCAGTGAATAATCAGCCCCAGCATTTT.